This T cell receptor beta chain was captured in a study of shared T cell receptors in the human thymus. Clones were sequenced by immunoSEQ multiplex PCR, and TCRdb holds only the in-frame ones, with some missing. Seen here are roughly 410,000 clones, approximately 95% observed once, and the top ten hold 0.02%. This CDR3 region has 16 residues. Trimming at V came to 0 bases and at J to 5 bases, leaving 8 bases not matched to a gene. Germline V gene sequence: CDR1 LGHNA, CDR2 YNFKEQ. Source material: thymocytes. This sequence originates from a human donor. The chain links TRBV4-2 to TRBJ2-7, with 9 bases that match TRBD2. DNA of the CDR3: TGTGCCAGCAGCCAAGATCAACCTAGCGGGAACCACGAGCAGTACTTC. As protein: CASSQDQPSGNHEQYF.